This T cell receptor (beta chain) was recovered during a study of identical twins. Looked up from germline, CDR1 is SGHRS and CDR2 is YFSETQ. Germline trimming cut 3 bases from V and 3 bases from J; bases unmatched to any gene: 6. This CDR3 has 15 amino acids. From the 5' RACE reads, TCRdb called clonotypes with MiXCR, one entry per CDR3 protein. Of 400,000 to 550,000 distinct CDR3 sequences listed, around 20% are singletons. These data were also filed under a second study, of T cells expressing NK-cell markers.

The chain carries TRBV5-1 and TRBJ2-7; 10 bases match TRBD1. The source of this sequence is a woman aged 18-29 years in good health. The material sequenced was CD4+ T cells sorted from blood. In nucleotides, the CDR3 is TGCGCCAGCAGCTCCACCGGGACAGGGGACTACGAGCAGTACTTC. It encodes CASSSTGTGDYEQYF.